The rows below give T cell receptor beta chains drawn from one sample of a study of T cells in Graves' hyperthyroidism and ophthalmopathy. One entry per CDR3 protein results from TCRdb running MiXCR on the multiplex PCR reads. The table lists roughly 35,000 distinct CDR3 sequences, approximately 50% of them singletons. The sequenced sample was blood. Receptors originate from a woman in her thirties or forties with Graves' ophthalmopathy. The CDR3 runs from the conserved cysteine through the conserved F or W. The D gene is left open where the match is weak. A row's size may be missing; if present it is once, few, many or a size class.

d_call	v_call	j_call	clone_size	cdr3_nt	cdr3_aa
.	TRBV12-3/TRBV12-4	TRBJ2-5	few	TGTGCCAGCAGTGGTCAGGGAATCCATCAGCCCCAGTACTTC	CASSGQGIHQPQYF
TRBD2	TRBV7-2	TRBJ2-7	.	TGTACCAGCAGCCCCCTAGCGGGCGGACACGAGCAGTACTTC	CTSSPLAGGHEQYF
.	TRBV20-1	TRBJ1-5	.	TGCAGTGCCACCCGGGACACCCATCAGCCCCAGCATTTT	CSATRDTHQPQHF
TRBD1	TRBV9	TRBJ2-7	many	TGTGCCAGCAGCGTCGCCGGACAGGGGGCTTACGAGCAGTACTTC	CASSVAGQGAYEQYF
.	TRBV25-1	TRBJ2-2	.	TGTGCCAGCAGTTCACCGGGACGTCACGGGGAGCTGTTTTTT	CASSSPGRHGELFF
.	TRBV18	TRBJ2-1	few	TGTGCCAGCTCGCGGGACTCTTACAATGAGCAGTTCTTC	CASSRDSYNEQFF
TRBD2	TRBV9	TRBJ2-7	.	TGTGCCAGCAGCCAGGAGGGCGGGAGACTCTACGAGCAGTACTTC	CASSQEGGRLYEQYF
TRBD2	TRBV20-1	TRBJ2-2	.	TGCAGTGCGCCCGGGGGAGGGTTCGGGGAGCTGTTTTTT	CSAPGGGFGELFF
TRBD1	TRBV19	TRBJ2-4	many	TGTGCCAGTAAGGAAGACAGGGGGTTCCTAAACATTCAGTACTTC	CASKEDRGFLNIQYF
.	TRBV7-9	TRBJ1-2	.	TGTGCCAGCAGCTTGCCTGGGGCTAGCGATGGCTACACCTTC	CASSLPGASDGYTF
.	TRBV11-2	TRBJ2-2	many	TGTGCCAGCAGCCAAAACCTGGAGATCGGCGGGGAGCTGTTTTTT	CASSQNLEIGGELFF
.	TRBV28	TRBJ1-2	once	TGTGCCAGCAGTTTTATCGTATCATTGGGTTATGGCTACACCTTC	CASSFIVSLGYGYTF
TRBD2	TRBV19	TRBJ2-3	many	TGTGCCAGTAGTCCCGGGGATGGTAGCGGGGGAGATACGCAGTATTTT	CASSPGDGSGGDTQYF
TRBD1	TRBV7-3	TRBJ1-1	.	TGTGCCAGCAGCCCGTCCGGGACAGGGAGGGAGACTGAAGCTTTCTTT	CASSPSGTGRETEAFF
TRBD2	TRBV12-3/TRBV12-4	TRBJ2-2	large	TGTGCCAGCAGTTTATCGGGGGGTACCGGGGAGCTGTTTTTT	CASSLSGGTGELFF
TRBD1	TRBV10-3	TRBJ2-7	few	TGTGCCATCAGGGGACAGGGGCTGGGGGAGCAGTACTTC	CAIRGQGLGEQYF
.	TRBV4-1	TRBJ2-7	many	TGCGCCAGCAGCCAAGCTTACGAGCAGTACTTC	CASSQAYEQYF